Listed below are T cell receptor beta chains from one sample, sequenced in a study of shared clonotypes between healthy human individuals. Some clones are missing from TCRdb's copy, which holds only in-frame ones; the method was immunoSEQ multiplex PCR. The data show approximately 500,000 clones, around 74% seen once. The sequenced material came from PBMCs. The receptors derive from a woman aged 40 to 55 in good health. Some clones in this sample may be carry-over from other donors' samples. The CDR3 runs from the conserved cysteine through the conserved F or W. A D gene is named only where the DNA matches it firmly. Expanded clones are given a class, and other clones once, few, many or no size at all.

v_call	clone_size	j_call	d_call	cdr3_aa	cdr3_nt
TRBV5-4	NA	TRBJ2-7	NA	CASRQELALLHEQYF	TGTGCCAGCAGACAGGAGCTAGCGCTTCTCCACGAGCAGTACTTC
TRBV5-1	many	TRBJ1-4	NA	CASSPTTTNEKLFF	TGCGCCAGCAGCCCGACAACAACTAATGAAAAACTGTTTTTT
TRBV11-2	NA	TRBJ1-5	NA	CASSPTLGGDQPQHF	TGTGCCAGCAGCCCGACTCTGGGGGGTGATCAGCCCCAGCATTTT
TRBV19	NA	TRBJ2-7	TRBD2	CASGVAGAYEQYF	TGTGCCAGTGGGGTAGCGGGGGCCTACGAGCAGTACTTC
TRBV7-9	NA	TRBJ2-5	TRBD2	CASSFGAGEQETQYF	TGTGCCAGCAGCTTCGGGGCGGGGGAGCAAGAGACCCAGTACTTC
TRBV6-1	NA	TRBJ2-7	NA	CASRGSGSYEQYF	TGTGCCAGCAGGGGGTCGGGTTCCTACGAGCAGTACTTC
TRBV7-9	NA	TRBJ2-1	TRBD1	CASSRDSYNEQFF	TGTGCCAGCAGCCGGGACAGCTACAATGAGCAGTTCTTC
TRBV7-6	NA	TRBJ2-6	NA	CASSPTPLTSGANVLTF	TGTGCCAGCAGCCCAACTCCGTTAACCTCTGGGGCCAACGTCCTGACTTTC
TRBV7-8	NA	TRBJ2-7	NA	CASSLESGEAYEQYF	TGTGCCAGCAGCTTAGAATCAGGAGAGGCCTACGAGCAGTACTTC
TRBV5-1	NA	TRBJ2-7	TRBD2	CASSQGGAGGYEQYF	TGCGCCAGCAGCCAGGGAGGGGCTGGGGGCTACGAGCAGTACTTC
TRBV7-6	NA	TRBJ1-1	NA	CASSFPSTEAFF	TGTGCCAGCAGCTTTCCGAGTACTGAAGCTTTCTTT
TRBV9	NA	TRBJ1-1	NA	CASSPRTIHTEAFF	TGTGCCAGCAGCCCCCGGACGATTCACACTGAAGCTTTCTTT
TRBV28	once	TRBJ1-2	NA	CASSPWGLGYTF	TGTGCCAGCAGTCCGTGGGGGCTCGGCTACACCTTC
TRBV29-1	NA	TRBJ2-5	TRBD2	CSVAIAGVRETQYF	TGCAGCGTTGCGATAGCGGGAGTACGGGAGACCCAGTACTTC
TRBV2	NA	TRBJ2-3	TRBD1	CASSERQGALDTQYF	TGTGCCAGCAGCGAACGACAGGGGGCGTTGGATACGCAGTATTTT
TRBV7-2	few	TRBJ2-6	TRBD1	CASSKGTGSSNVLTF	TGTGCCAGCAGCAAAGGGACAGGGTCGTCCAACGTCCTGACTTTC
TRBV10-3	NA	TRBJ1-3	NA	CAISESSGNTIYF	TGTGCCATCAGTGAGTCGTCTGGAAACACCATATATTTT
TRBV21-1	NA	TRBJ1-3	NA	CASSKEPTERSGNTIYF	TGTGCCAGCAGCAAAGAACCGACAGAACGCTCTGGAAACACCATATATTTT
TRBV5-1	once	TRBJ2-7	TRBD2	CASSMAGTSGIYEQYF	TGCGCCAGCAGCATGGCGGGGACTAGCGGAATCTACGAGCAGTACTTC
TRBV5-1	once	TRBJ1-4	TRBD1	CASSDPRQGQEKLFF	TGCGCCAGCAGCGACCCCCGACAGGGACAGGAAAAACTGTTTTTT
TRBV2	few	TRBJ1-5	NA	CASSVGAGQPQHF	TGTGCCAGCAGTGTGGGGGCAGGGCAGCCCCAGCATTTT
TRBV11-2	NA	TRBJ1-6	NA	CASSLSYSPLHF	TGTGCCAGCAGCTTATCGTACTCACCCCTCCACTTT
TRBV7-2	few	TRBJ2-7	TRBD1	CASSLTTPGQVAYEQYF	TGTGCCAGCAGCTTAACAACTCCGGGACAGGTGGCTTACGAGCAGTACTTC
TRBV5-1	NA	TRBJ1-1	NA	CASSFRGLLTEAFF	TGCGCCAGCAGCTTCAGGGGTTTATTGACTGAAGCTTTCTTT